Listed below are T cell receptor beta chains from one sample, sequenced in a study of blood T cell repertoires in COVID-19. The repertoire was sequenced with immunoSEQ multiplex PCR; TCRdb's copy has only in-frame clones and lacks some. The repertoire includes some 220,000 clones, around 80% of them detected once, and less than 20% sits in the top ten. Sequenced input: peripheral blood. The receptors derive from a woman aged 80 or over with active or convalescent COVID-19. Each CDR3 is given with its conserved first and last residue. D genes are given only for firm matches. Rows may omit the clone size; those that give it use once, few, many or a size class.

-,TRBV20-1,TRBJ1-1,-,CSAWGDTEAFF,TGCAGTGCTTGGGGGGACACTGAAGCTTTCTTT
TRBD1,TRBV28,TRBJ1-2,-,CASSLGQGEVDGYTF,TGTGCCAGCAGTTTGGGACAGGGTGAAGTGGACGGCTACACCTTC
TRBD2,TRBV18,TRBJ2-1,-,CASSPEAGVSYNEQFF,TGTGCCAGCTCACCAGAGGCGGGAGTGTCCTACAATGAGCAGTTCTTC
TRBD2,TRBV6-4,TRBJ2-1,-,CASTRGGNEQFF,TGTGCCAGCACGAGGGGAGGGAATGAGCAGTTCTTC
TRBD1,TRBV28,TRBJ2-7,-,CASRGQGAGVGEQYF,TGTGCCAGCAGAGGACAGGGGGCCGGCGTGGGCGAGCAGTACTTC
-,TRBV5-1,TRBJ1-2,-,CASSLEQFYGYTF,TGCGCCAGCAGCTTGGAACAGTTCTATGGCTACACCTTC
TRBD2,TRBV20-1,TRBJ2-1,-,CSASPASGSSYNEQFF,TGCAGTGCTAGTCCCGCTAGCGGGAGTTCCTACAATGAGCAGTTCTTC
TRBD1,TRBV28,TRBJ1-2,few,CASSLSGTGVPNYGYTF,TGTGCCAGCAGTTTATCAGGGACAGGGGTCCCGAACTATGGCTACACCTTC
TRBD2,TRBV19,TRBJ2-7,-,CASSMEAGGHHEQYF,TGTGCCAGTAGTATGGAAGCGGGGGGGCACCACGAGCAGTACTTC
TRBD2,TRBV5-1,TRBJ2-3,-,CASSTSGAGTDTQYF,TGCGCCAGCAGTACTAGCGGGGCTGGCACAGATACGCAGTATTTT
-,TRBV21-1,TRBJ1-5,-,CASSKAGRNQPQHF,TGTGCCAGCAGCAAGGCAGGGCGCAATCAGCCCCAGCATTTT
TRBD1,TRBV2,TRBJ2-2,-,CASNQGQISAGELFF,TGTGCCAGCAACCAGGGACAGATTTCCGCCGGGGAGCTGTTTTTT
TRBD1,TRBV5-1,TRBJ2-5,few,CASSFGQGQETQYF,TGCGCCAGCAGCTTCGGACAGGGCCAAGAGACCCAGTACTTC
-,TRBV19,TRBJ2-1,many,CASSLVLTLSYNEQFF,TGTGCCAGTTCATTAGTCCTCACCCTATCCTACAATGAGCAGTTCTTC
TRBD1,TRBV16,TRBJ2-7,-,CASSQLGTGSYEQYF,TGTGCCAGCAGCCAATTAGGGACAGGCTCCTACGAGCAGTACTTC